This T cell receptor (beta chain) was documented in a study of spatial heterogeneity in lung cancer. Study summary: The library had UMIs, and each TCR and UMI pair averaged more than ten raw reads.

This clonotype was found many times. Antigen specificity is unknown. Germline loops: CDR1 MDHEN, CDR2 SYDVKM. V was trimmed by 6 bases and J by 5 bases, leaving 16 bases between them. The CDR3 is 15 amino acids. A single record per CDR3 protein comes from TCRdb applying MiXCR to the 5' RACE reads. This sample carries 20,000 to 30,000 distinct CDR3 sequences, roughly 8.6% of them seen once, and the ten largest clones take about 7.7%. Time point described: sample taken at primary tumor resection. Study-wide results and caveats: Tracking of tumor mutation counts was seen in expanded intratumoral alpha and beta TCR counts.

This specimen was lung tumor tissue, taken at surgery. The TCR comes from a male donor with early-stage non-small cell lung cancer. The chain recombines TRBV28 with TRBJ1-4; the D gene is possibly TRBD1 (5 bases). CDR3 bases: TGTGCCAGCAGATACTCCGGGACCGCGAATGAAAAACTGTTTTTT. As protein: CASRYSGTANEKLFF.